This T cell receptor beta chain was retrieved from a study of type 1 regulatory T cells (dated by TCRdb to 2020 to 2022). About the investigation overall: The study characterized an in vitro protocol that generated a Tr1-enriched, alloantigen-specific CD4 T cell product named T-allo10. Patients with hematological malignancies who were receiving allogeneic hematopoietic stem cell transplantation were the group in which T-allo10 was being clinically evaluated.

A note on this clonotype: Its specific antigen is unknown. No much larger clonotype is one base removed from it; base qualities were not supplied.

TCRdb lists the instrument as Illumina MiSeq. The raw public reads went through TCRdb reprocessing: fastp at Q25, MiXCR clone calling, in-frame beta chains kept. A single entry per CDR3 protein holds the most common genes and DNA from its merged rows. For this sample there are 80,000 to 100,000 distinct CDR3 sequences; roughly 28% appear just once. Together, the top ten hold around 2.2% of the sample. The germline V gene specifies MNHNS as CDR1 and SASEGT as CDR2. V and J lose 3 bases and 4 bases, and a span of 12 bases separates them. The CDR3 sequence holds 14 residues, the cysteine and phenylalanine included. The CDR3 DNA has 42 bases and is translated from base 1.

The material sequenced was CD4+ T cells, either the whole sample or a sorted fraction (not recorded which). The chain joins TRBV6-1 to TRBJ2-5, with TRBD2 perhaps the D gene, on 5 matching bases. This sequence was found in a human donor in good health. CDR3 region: CASSEGWETETQYF. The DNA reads TGTGCCAGCAGTGAGGGATGGGAGACAGAGACCCAGTACTTC.